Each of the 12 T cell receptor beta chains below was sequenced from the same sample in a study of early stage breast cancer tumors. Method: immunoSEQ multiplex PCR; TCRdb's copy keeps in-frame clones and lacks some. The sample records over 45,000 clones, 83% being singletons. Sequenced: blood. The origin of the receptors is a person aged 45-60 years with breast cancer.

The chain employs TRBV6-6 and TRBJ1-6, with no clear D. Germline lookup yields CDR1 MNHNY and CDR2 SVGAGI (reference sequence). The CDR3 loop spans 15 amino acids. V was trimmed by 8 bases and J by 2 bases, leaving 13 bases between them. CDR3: CASATWRTYNSPLHF. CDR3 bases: TGTGCCAGCGCTACTTGGCGAACCTATAATTCACCCCTCCACTTT.

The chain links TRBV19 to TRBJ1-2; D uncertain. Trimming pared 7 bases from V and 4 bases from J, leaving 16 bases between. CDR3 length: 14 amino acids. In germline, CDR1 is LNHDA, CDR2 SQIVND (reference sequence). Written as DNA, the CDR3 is TGTGCCAGTACCATGCGTGGGCTTGGCTATGGCTACACCTTC. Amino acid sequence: CASTMRGLGYGYTF.

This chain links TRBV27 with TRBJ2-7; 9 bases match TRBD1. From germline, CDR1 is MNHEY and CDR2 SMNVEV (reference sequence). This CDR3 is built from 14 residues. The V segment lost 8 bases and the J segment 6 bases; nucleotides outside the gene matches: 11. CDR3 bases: TGTGCCAGCGCGTTCAGGGGACAGGGTGGCGAGCAGTACTTC. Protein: CASAFRGQGGEQYF.

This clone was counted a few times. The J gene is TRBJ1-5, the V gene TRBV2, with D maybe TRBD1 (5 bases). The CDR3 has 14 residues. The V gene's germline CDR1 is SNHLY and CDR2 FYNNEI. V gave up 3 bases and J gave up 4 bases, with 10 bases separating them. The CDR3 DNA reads TGTGCCAGCAGTGACGCCAGGGCTAATCAGCCCCAGCATTTT. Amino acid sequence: CASSDARANQPQHF.

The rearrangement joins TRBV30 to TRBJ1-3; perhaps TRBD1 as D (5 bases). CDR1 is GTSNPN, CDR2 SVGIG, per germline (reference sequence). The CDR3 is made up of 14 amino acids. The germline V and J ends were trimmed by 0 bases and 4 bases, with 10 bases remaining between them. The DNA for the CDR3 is TGTGCCTGGAGTGTACTGTCAGGGGGAAACACCATATATTTT. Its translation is CAWSVLSGGNTIYF. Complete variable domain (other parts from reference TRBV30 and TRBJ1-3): SQTIHQWPATLVQPVGSPLSLECTVEGTSNPNLYWYRQAAGRGLQLLFYSVGIGQISSEVPQNLSASRPQDRQFILSSKKLLLSDSGFYLCAWSVLSGGNTIYFGEGSWLTVV.

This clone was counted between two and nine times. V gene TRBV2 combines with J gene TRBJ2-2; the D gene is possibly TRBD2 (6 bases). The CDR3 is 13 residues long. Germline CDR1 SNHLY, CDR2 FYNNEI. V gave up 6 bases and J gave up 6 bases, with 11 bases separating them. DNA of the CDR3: TGTGCCAGCAGGGTTGGGGAGGCCGGGGAGCTGTTTTTT. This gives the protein CASRVGEAGELFF. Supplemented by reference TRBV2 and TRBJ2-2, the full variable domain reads EPEVTQTPSHQVTQMGQEVILRCVPISNHLYFYWYRQILGQKVEFLVSFYNNEISEKSEIFDDQFSVERPDGSNFTLKIRSTKLEDSAMYFCASRVGEAGELFFGEGSRLTVL.

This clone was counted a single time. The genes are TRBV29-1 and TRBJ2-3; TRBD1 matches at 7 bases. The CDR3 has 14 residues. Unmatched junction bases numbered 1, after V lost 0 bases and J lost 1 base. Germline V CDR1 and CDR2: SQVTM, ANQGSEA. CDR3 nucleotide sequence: TGCAGCGTTGAAGAAAGGGGGCGCACAGATACGCAGTATTTT. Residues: CSVEERGRTDTQYF.

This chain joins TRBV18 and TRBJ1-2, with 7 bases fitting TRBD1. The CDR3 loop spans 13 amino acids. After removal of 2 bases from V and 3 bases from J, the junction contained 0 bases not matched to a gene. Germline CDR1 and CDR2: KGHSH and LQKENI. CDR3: CASSPGQDYGYTF. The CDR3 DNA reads TGTGCCAGCTCACCAGGACAGGACTATGGCTACACCTTC.

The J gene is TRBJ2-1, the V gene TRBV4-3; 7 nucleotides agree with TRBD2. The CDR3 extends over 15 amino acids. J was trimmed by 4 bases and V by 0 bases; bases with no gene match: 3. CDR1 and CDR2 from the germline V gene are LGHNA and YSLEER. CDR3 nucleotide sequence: TGCGCCAGCAGCCAAGAGCCTAGCGGATACAATGAGCAGTTCTTC. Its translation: CASSQEPSGYNEQFF.

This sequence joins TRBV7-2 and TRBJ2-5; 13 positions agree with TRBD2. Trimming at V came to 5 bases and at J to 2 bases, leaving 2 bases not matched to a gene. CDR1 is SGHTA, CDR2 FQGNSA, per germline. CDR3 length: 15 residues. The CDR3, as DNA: TGTGCCAGCAGCGGGACTAGCGGGGAGCAAGAGACCCAGTACTTC. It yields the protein CASSGTSGEQETQYF.

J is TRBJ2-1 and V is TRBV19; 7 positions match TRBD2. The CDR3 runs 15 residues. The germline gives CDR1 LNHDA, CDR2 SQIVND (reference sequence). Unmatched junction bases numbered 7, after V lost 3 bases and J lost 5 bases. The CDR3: CASSMAGAGNNEQFF. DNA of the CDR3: TGTGCCAGTAGTATGGCAGGAGCGGGGAACAATGAGCAGTTCTTC.

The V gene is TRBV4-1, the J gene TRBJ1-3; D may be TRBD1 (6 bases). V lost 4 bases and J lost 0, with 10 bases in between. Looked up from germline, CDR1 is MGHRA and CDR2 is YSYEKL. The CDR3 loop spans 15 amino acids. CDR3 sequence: CASSLGQSSGNTIYF. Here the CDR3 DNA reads TGCGCCAGCAGCCTAGGACAGAGCTCTGGAAACACCATATATTTT.